These 8 T cell receptor beta chains were sequenced from one sample in a study of shared clonotypes between healthy human individuals. Repertoires were generated with immunoSEQ multiplex PCR, while TCRdb's copy carries only in-frame clones and drops some. The data show some 1 million clones, roughly 75% seen once. The sample taken for sequencing was memory CD4+ T cells sorted from blood. The sample's subset: CD45RA-negative fraction. Source of these receptors: a man younger than 35 in good health.

The V call is TRBV10-3, the J call TRBJ2-7; D possibly corresponds to TRBD2 (5 bases). Trimming removed 6 bases at V and 0 bases at J, with 12 bases between. The germline gives CDR1 ENHRY, CDR2 SYGVKD. The CDR3 runs to 14 residues. CDR3 amino acids: CAIRGAVSSYEQYF. In DNA form, the CDR3 reads TGTGCCATCAGAGGAGCGGTTAGCTCCTACGAGCAGTACTTC.

This clone has only a few counts. V gene TRBV4-1 combines with J gene TRBJ2-7, with D possibly being TRBD1 or TRBD2 (6 bases each). Germline values: CDR1 MGHRA, CDR2 YSYEKL. The ends were cut back, 0 bases at V and 0 bases at J, with 21 bases in the middle. The CDR3 consists of 19 residues. This chain's CDR3 is CASSQDRYEGGLLSYEQYF. The DNA of the CDR3 is TGCGCCAGCAGCCAAGATCGATATGAGGGGGGTCTTCTCTCCTACGAGCAGTACTTC.

This clone was counted once. In the same sample, other DNA sequences code for this CDR3. The chain joins TRBV28 to TRBJ1-2; D perhaps matches TRBD1 (5 bases). Germline V gene sequence: CDR1 MDHEN, CDR2 SYDVKM. The CDR3 runs 12 residues. V shed 6 bases and J shed 8 bases, with 13 bases lying between them. CDR3 amino acids: CASSLQGKGYTF. The CDR3 DNA reads as TGTGCCAGCAGCCTGCAGGGAAAAGGCTACACCTTC.

As for this clone: A much more abundant neighbour one base away suggests this may be a read error. The chain joins TRBV6-5 to TRBJ2-5; weak D call: TRBD2 (5 bases). Trimming shortened V by 5 bases and J by 10 bases, and 20 bases separated the two germline ends. CDR3 length: 14 amino acids. Germline V lookup: CDR1 MNHEY, CDR2 SVGAGI. The CDR3 region is CASSKGPANRDQYF. CDR3 nucleotides: TGTGCCAGCAGTAAAGGGCCGGCTAACCGGGACCAGTACTTC.

The chain links TRBV9 to TRBJ2-5, with 9 nucleotides matching TRBD2. Germline-derived CDR1 and CDR2 are SGDLS and YYNGEE. V lost 4 bases to trimming and J lost 3 bases; unmatched junction nucleotides: 4. The CDR3 contains 14 residues. CDR3 sequence (DNA): TGTGCCAGCAGCAGACTAGCGGATAAAGAGACCCAGTACTTC. This gives the protein CASSRLADKETQYF.

The rearrangement uses TRBV7-2 and TRBJ2-1, with 10 bases lining up with TRBD1. This CDR3 is built from 14 residues. With 1 base clipped from V and 9 bases from J, the junction kept 3 bases outside the gene matches. Per the germline V gene, CDR1 is SGHTA and CDR2 is FQGNSA. In DNA form, the CDR3 reads TGTGCCAGCAGCTTAGAGACAGGGGGCGGTGAGCAGTTCTTC. Protein: CASSLETGGGEQFF. Full variable domain (remainder filled in from reference TRBV7-2 and TRBJ2-1): GAGVSQSPSNKVTEKGKDVELRCDPISGHTALYWYRQSLGQGLEFLIYFQGNSAPDKSGLPSDRFSAERTGGSVSTLTIQRTQQEDSAVYLCASSLETGGGEQFFGPGTRLTVL.

The chain is built from TRBV5-6 and TRBJ2-3; 7 bases match TRBD1. This CDR3 contains 14 residues. Germline V gene sequence: CDR1 SGHDT, CDR2 YYEEEE. The V gene end was trimmed by 2 bases and the J gene end by 5 bases; junction bases not matched to a gene: 5. Here the CDR3 reads CASSLGRGLDTQYF. CDR3 in DNA: TGTGCCAGCAGCTTAGGCAGGGGGTTAGATACGCAGTATTTT.

This clone was counted at least ten times. The chain joins TRBV29-1 to TRBJ2-3; 7 positions agree with TRBD2. V dropped 4 bases and J dropped 5; count of bases not matched to a gene: 12. The germline gives CDR1 SQVTM, CDR2 ANQGSEA. This CDR3 contains 15 residues. CDR3 DNA: TGCAGCGTTGCAACCTGGGGGGGGAGAGGAGATACGCAGTATTTT. Protein product: CSVATWGGRGDTQYF.